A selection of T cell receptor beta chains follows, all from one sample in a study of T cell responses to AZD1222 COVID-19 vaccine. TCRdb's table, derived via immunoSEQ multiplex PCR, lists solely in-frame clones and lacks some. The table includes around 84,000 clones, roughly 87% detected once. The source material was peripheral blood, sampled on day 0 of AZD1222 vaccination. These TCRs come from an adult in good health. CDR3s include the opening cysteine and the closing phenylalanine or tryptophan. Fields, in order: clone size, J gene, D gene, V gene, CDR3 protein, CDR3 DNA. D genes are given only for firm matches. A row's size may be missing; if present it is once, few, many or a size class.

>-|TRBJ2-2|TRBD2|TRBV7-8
CASSLVGSGSNTGELFF
TGTGCCAGCAGCTTAGTAGGTAGCGGGAGCAACACCGGGGAGCTGTTTTTT
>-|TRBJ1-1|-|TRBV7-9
CASSLEDTEAFF
TGTGCCAGCAGCTTGGAAGACACTGAAGCTTTCTTT
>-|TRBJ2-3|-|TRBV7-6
CASSFGGGGADTQYF
TGTGCCAGCAGCTTCGGCGGGGGCGGGGCAGATACGCAGTATTTT
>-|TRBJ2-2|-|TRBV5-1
CASSWAGTGELFF
TGCGCCAGCAGCTGGGCGGGCACCGGGGAGCTGTTTTTT
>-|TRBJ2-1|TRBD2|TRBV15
CATSSAGTSGNEQFF
TGTGCCACCAGCAGTGCCGGGACTAGCGGCAATGAGCAGTTCTTC
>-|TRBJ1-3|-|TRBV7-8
CASSLSAGVNTIYF
TGTGCCAGCAGCTTGAGTGCAGGGGTAAACACCATATATTTT
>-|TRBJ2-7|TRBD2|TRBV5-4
CASSLLAGVGEQYF
TGTGCCAGCAGCTTGCTAGCGGGAGTAGGAGAGCAGTACTTC
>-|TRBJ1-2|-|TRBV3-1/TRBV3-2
CASSQPGGNYGYTF
TGTGCCAGCAGCCAACCGGGTGGGAACTATGGCTACACCTTC
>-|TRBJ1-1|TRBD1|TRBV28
CASSLTGTGHPGRAFF
TGTGCCAGCAGTTTAACGGGGACAGGCCACCCGGGTCGAGCTTTCTTT
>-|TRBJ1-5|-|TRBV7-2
CASSLRGGLLQPQHF
TGTGCCAGCAGCTTACGGGGGGGATTACTTCAGCCCCAGCATTTT
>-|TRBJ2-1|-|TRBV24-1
CATSDWNEQFF
TGTGCCACCAGTGATTGGAATGAGCAGTTCTTC
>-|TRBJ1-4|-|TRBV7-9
CASSSPNAGVLTNEKLFF
TGTGCCAGCAGCTCACCAAATGCGGGGGTCCTAACTAATGAAAAACTGTTTTTT
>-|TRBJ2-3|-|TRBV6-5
CASRWGFSTDTQYF
TGTGCCAGCAGATGGGGGTTCAGCACAGATACGCAGTATTTT
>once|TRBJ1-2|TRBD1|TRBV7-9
CASSGTGPFYGYTF
TGTGCCAGCAGCGGGACAGGCCCTTTCTATGGCTACACCTTC
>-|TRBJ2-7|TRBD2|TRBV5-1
CASSFTSGTSGILDIRQYF
TGCGCCAGCAGCTTCACTTCGGGGACTAGCGGGATTCTCGATATACGGCAGTACTTC
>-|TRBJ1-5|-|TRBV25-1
CASSDNAGASNQPQHF
TGTGCCAGCAGTGATAACGCAGGAGCTAGCAATCAGCCCCAGCATTTT
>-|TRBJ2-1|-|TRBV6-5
CASSYSRANDEQFF
TGTGCCAGCAGTTACTCGAGAGCTAACGATGAGCAGTTCTTC
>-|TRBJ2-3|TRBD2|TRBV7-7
CASSLGSAGRASDTQYF
TGTGCTAGCAGCTTAGGTTCTGCCGGGAGGGCCTCAGATACGCAGTATTTT
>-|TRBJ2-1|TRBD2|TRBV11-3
CASSAGTSGTHEQFF
TGTGCCAGCAGCGCCGGGACTAGCGGGACCCATGAGCAGTTCTTC
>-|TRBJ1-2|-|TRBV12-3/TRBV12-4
CASSLRNNYGYTF
TGTGCCAGCAGTTTGCGGAACAACTATGGCTACACCTTC
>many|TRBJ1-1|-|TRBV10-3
CAISGDLFAAFF
TGTGCCATCAGTGGGGACCTTTTTGCAGCTTTCTTT
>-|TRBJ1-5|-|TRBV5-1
CASSLDVGGHQPQHF
TGCGCCAGCAGCTTGGACGTTGGAGGGCATCAGCCCCAGCATTTT
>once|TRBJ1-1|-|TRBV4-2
CASSPRGSTEAFF
TGTGCCAGCAGCCCTCGGGGCAGCACTGAAGCTTTCTTT
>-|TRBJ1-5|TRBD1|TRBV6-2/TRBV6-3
CASSYLPGTGEFMSNQPQHF
TGTGCCAGCAGTTACCTCCCGGGGACAGGGGAATTTATGAGCAATCAGCCCCAGCATTTT
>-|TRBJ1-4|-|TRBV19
CASSIGRGRNEKLFF
TGTGCCAGTAGTATAGGTCGCGGGAGAAATGAAAAACTGTTTTTT
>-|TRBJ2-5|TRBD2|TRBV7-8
CASSLAVAGGLGNQETQYF
TGTGCCAGCAGCTTAGCCGTAGCGGGAGGGCTCGGAAACCAAGAGACCCAGTACTTC
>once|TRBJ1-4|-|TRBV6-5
CASSYSGNEKLFF
TGTGCCAGCAGTTACTCGGGTAATGAAAAACTGTTTTTT
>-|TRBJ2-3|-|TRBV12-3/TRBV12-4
CASSTVADTQYF
TGTGCCAGCAGTACGGTTGCAGATACGCAGTATTTT
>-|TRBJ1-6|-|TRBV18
CASSPQGQENSPLHF
TGTGCCAGCTCACCACAGGGGCAGGAAAATTCACCCCTCCACTTT
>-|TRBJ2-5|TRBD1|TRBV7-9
CASSFGTGEGETQYF
TGTGCCAGCAGCTTCGGGACAGGGGAGGGAGAGACCCAGTACTTC
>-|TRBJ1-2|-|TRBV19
CASSIEPPPHGGYTF
TGTGCCAGTAGTATAGAGCCCCCTCCACACGGGGGCTACACCTTC
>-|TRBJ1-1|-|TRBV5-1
CASLGGLNTEAFF
TGCGCCAGCCTCGGGGGGCTCAACACTGAAGCTTTCTTT
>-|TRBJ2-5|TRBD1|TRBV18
CASSPGTGRETQYF
TGTGCCAGCTCCCCCGGGACAGGGCGCGAGACCCAGTACTTC
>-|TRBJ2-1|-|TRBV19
CASSTRIERDEQFF
TGTGCCAGTAGTACGCGTATAGAGAGGGATGAGCAGTTCTTC
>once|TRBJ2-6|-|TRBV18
CASSTTTNVLTF
TGTGCCAGCTCAACAACCACCAACGTCCTGACTTTC
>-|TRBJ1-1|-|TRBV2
CASSEGRGLRGQAFF
TGTGCCAGCAGTGAAGGAAGAGGGTTAAGAGGGCAAGCTTTCTTT
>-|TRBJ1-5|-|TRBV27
CASSYLAGGNQPQHF
TGTGCCAGCAGTTATCTCGCAGGGGGCAATCAGCCCCAGCATTTT
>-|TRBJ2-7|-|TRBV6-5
CASSYETGPSYEQYF
TGTGCCAGCAGTTACGAAACGGGACCCTCCTACGAGCAGTACTTC
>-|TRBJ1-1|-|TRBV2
CASSDKPTPSF
TGTGCCAGCAGTGACAAACCGACCCCTTCGTTT
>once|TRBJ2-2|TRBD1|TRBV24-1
CATSDRDSLNTGELFF
TGTGCCACCAGTGACCGGGACAGCTTAAACACCGGGGAGCTGTTTTTT
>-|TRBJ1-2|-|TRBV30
CASPGDYGYTF
TGTGCCTCTCCAGGCGACTATGGCTACACCTTC
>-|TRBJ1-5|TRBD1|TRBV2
CASSSTGTGYQPQHF
TGTGCCAGCAGTTCGACAGGGACGGGCTATCAGCCCCAGCATTTT
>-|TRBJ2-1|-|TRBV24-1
CATSDPRGNYNEQFF
TGTGCCACCAGTGATCCACGCGGGAATTACAATGAGCAGTTCTTC
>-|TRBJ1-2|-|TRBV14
CASSQDATVYGYTF
TGTGCCAGCAGCCAAGACGCAACCGTCTATGGCTACACCTTC
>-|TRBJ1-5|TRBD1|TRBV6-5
CASTGQGGRGQPQHF
TGTGCCAGCACCGGACAGGGGGGACGGGGGCAGCCCCAGCATTTT
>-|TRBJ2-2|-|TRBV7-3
CASSLDGANTGELFF
TGTGCCAGCAGCTTGGACGGTGCGAACACCGGGGAGCTGTTTTTT
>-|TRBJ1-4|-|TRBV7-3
CASSLNQVVGVHDEKLFF
TGTGCCAGCAGCTTAAATCAAGTCGTTGGGGTTCACGATGAAAAACTGTTTTTT